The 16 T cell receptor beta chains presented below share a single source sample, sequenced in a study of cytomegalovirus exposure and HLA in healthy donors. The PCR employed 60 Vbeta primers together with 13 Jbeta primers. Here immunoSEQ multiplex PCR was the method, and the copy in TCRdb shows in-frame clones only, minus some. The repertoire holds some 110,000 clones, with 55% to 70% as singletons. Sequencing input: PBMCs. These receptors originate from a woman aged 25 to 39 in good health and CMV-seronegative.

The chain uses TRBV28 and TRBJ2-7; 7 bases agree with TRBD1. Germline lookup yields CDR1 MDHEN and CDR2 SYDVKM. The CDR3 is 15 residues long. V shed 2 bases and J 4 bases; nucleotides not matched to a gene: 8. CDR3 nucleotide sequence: TGTGCCAGCAGTTTACCCGGACAGGACGGGTACGAGCAGTACTTC. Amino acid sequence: CASSLPGQDGYEQYF.

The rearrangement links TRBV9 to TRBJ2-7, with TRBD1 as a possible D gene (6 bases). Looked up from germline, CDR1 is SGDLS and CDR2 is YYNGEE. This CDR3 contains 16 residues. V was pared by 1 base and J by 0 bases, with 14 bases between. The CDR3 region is CASSVSRTAFSYEQYF. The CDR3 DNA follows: TGTGCCAGCAGCGTATCCCGGACAGCCTTCTCCTACGAGCAGTACTTC.

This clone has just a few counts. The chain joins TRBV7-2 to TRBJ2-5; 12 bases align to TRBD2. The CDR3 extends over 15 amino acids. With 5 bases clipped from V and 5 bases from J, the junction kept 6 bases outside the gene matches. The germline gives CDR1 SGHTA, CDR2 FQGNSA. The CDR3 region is CASSRLAGVFETQYF. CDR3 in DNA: TGTGCCAGCAGCCGACTAGCGGGAGTGTTTGAGACCCAGTACTTC.

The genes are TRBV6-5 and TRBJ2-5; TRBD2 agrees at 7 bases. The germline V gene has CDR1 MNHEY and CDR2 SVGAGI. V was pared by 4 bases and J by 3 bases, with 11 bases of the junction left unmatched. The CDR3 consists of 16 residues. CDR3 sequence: CASSFSILAPEETQYF. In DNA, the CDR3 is TGTGCCAGCAGTTTCTCGATACTAGCGCCTGAAGAGACCCAGTACTTC.

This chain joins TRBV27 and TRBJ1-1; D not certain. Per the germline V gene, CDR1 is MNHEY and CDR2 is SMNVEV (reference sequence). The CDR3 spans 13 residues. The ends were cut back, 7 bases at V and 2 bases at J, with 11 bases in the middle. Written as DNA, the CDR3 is TGTGCCAGCAAACGGGGATCTAACACTGAAGCTTTCTTT. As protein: CASKRGSNTEAFF.

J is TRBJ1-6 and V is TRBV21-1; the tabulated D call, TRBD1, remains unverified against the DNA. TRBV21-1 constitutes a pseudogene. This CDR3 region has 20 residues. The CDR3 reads CASSKPRNTDKPSWNSPLHF. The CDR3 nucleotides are TGTGCCAGCAGCAAACCTCGCAATACCGACAAGCCCTCATGGAATTCACCCCTCCACTTT.

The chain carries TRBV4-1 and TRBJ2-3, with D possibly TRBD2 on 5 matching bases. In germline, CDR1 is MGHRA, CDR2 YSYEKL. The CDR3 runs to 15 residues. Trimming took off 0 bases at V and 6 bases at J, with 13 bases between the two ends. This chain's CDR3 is CASSQDFTSLDTQYF. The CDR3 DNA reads TGCGCCAGCAGCCAAGATTTTACTAGTTTGGATACGCAGTATTTT.

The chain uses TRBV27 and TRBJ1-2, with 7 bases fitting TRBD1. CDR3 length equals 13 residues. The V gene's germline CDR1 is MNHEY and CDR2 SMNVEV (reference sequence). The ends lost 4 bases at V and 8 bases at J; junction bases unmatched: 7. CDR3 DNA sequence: TGTGCCAGCAGTTCCAACCTGGACAGGGGCTACACCTTC. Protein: CASSSNLDRGYTF.

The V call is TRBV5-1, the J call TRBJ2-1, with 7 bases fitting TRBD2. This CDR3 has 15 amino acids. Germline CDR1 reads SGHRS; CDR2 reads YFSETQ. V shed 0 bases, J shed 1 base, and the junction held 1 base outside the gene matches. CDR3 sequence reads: CASSLDGGSYNEQFF. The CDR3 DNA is TGCGCCAGCAGCTTGGACGGGGGGTCCTACAATGAGCAGTTCTTC.

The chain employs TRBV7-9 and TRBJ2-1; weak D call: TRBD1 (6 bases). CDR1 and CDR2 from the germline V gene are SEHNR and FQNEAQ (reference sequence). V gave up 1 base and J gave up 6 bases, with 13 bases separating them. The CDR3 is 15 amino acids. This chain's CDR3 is CASSLVQGGLNEQFF. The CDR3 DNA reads TGTGCCAGCAGCTTAGTACAGGGTGGGCTCAATGAGCAGTTCTTC.

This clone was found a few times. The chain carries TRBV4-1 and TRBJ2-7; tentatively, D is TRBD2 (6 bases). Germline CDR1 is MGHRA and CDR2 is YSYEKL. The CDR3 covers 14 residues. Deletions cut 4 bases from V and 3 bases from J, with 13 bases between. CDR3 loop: CASSPRGGDYEQYF. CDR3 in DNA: TGCGCCAGCAGCCCTCGGGGCGGGGACTACGAGCAGTACTTC.

CDR3 nucleotide sequence: TGTGCCAGCAGGGGACCGGGGGTGAATTCACCCCTCCACTTT. Its protein is CASRGPGVNSPLHF. This chain joins TRBV5-4 and TRBJ1-6; tentative D call: TRBD1 (5 bases). In germline, CDR1 is SGHNT, CDR2 YYREEE (reference sequence). The V gene lost 5 bases and the J gene lost 7 bases, with 13 bases spanning the gap. CDR3 length equals 14 residues.

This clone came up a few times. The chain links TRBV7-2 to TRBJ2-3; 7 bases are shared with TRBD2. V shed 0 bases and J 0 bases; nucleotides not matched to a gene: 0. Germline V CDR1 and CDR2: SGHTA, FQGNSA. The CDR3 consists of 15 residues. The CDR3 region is CASSLASGSTDTQYF. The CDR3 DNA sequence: TGTGCCAGCAGCTTAGCTAGCGGGAGCACAGATACGCAGTATTTT. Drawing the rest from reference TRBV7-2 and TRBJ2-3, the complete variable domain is GAGVSQSPSNKVTEKGKDVELRCDPISGHTALYWYRQSLGQGLEFLIYFQGNSAPDKSGLPSDRFSAERTGGSVSTLTIQRTQQEDSAVYLCASSLASGSTDTQYFGPGTRLTVL.

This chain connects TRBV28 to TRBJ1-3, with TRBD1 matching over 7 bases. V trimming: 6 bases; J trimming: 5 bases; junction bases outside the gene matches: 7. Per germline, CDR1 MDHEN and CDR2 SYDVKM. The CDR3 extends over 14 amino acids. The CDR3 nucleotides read TGTGCCAGCAGGGGATCGGGACAGCGAAACACCATATATTTT. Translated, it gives CASRGSGQRNTIYF.

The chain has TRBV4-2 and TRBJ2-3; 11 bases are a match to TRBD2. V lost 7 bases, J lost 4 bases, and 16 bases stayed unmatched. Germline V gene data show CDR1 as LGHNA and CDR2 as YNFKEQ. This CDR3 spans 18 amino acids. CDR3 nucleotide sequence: TGTGCCAGCACCCACGGGCGGGGCCTAGCGGGAGGATCAGATACGCAGTATTTT. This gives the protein CASTHGRGLAGGSDTQYF.

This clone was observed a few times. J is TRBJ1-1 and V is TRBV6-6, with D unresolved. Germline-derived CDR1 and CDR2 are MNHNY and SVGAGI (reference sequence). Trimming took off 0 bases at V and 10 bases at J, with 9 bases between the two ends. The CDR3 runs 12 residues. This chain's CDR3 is CASSYSGEGAFF. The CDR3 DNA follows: TGTGCCAGCAGTTACTCCGGAGAGGGAGCTTTCTTT.